This T cell receptor (beta chain) was identified in a study of post-analysis software for immune sequencing data. About the research overall: As for disease course, relapsing-remitting, secondary progressive and progressive-relapsing multiple sclerosis were all included. Findings of the study overall: About five TRBV segments, including TRBV5-6, TRBV5-1 and TRBV20-1, were more frequent in patients than controls. The normalized Chao1 diversity of multiple sclerosis patients was significantly lower than that of controls.

Presence of unique molecular identifiers characterized the TCR beta cDNA libraries. From approximately 0.95 to 9.8 million T cells, 400,000 to 650,000 cDNA molecules were obtained. TCRdb reprocessed the PCR reads via MiXCR and lists one record per CDR3 protein. The sample records 700,000 to 800,000 distinct CDR3 sequences, 25% to 30% being singletons. A few counts support this clonotype. The target antigen is unknown. The CDR3 is 16 residues long. Germline V gene sequence: CDR1 SQVTM, CDR2 ANQGSEA. After removal of 5 bases from V and 4 bases from J, the junction contained 12 bases not matched to a gene.

Sequencing input: blood. The chain couples TRBV29-1 to TRBJ1-5, with 9 bases that match TRBD1. This clonotype was obtained from a girl aged 5 to 17 with multiple sclerosis. CDR3 sequence reads: CSVPSNRTGANQPQHF. Written as DNA, the CDR3 is TGCAGCGTTCCATCCAACCGGACAGGGGCAAATCAGCCCCAGCATTTT.